Presented here are 3 T cell receptor beta chains from one specimen sequenced in a study of blood T cell repertoires in COVID-19. Assay used: immunoSEQ multiplex PCR; TCRdb lists only in-frame clones, some missing. The data contain a few hundred thousand clones, 75% to 90% of them singletons. The specimen was peripheral blood. These receptors were taken from an older woman with acute or convalescent COVID-19.

The rearrangement joins TRBV12-5 to TRBJ2-1; D remains ambiguous. Germline lookup yields CDR1 LGHNT and CDR2 FRNRAP. CDR3 length equals 13 residues. The V end lost 3 bases, the J end lost 9 bases, and 12 bases lay between the germline ends. CDR3 residues: CASGFSEVGEQFF. The CDR3, as DNA: TGTGCTAGTGGTTTTTCTGAGGTGGGTGAGCAGTTCTTC. The whole variable domain, remainder taken from reference TRBV12-5 and TRBJ2-1, is DARVTQTPRHKVTEMGQEVTMRCQPILGHNTVFWYRQTMMQGLELLAYFRNRAPLDDSGMPKDRFSAEMPDATLATLKIQPSEPRDSAVYFCASGFSEVGEQFFGPGTRLTVL.

V and J are TRBV2 and TRBJ1-1; D unresolved. CDR1 and CDR2 from the germline V gene are SNHLY and FYNNEI. V lost 8 bases, J lost 1 base, and 11 bases lay in between. The CDR3 spans 13 residues. DNA for the CDR3: TGTGCCAGCCTCAAGGGAGGGAACACTGAAGCTTTCTTT. Translation gives CASLKGGNTEAFF.

This chain connects TRBV5-1 to TRBJ2-3; a possible D gene is TRBD1 (6 bases). The germline CDR1 and CDR2 sequences are SGHRS and YFSETQ. This CDR3 region has 14 residues. V lost 4 bases and J lost 4, with 13 bases in between. This CDR3 reads CASSVAGQSDTQYF. The CDR3 coding sequence is TGCGCCAGCAGCGTGGCTGGACAGTCAGATACGCAGTATTTT.